Below, 30 T cell receptor beta chains from the same sample are listed, as sequenced in a study of spatial heterogeneity in lung cancer. Time point meaning: blood at routine non-recurrence follow-up after resection. No cells were sorted before sequencing. The whole RNA sequenced was extracted from tumor, nontumor lung or frozen PBMC. TCRdb called the 5' RACE reads again in MiXCR, with one record for every CDR3 protein. The sample records some 110,000 distinct CDR3 sequences, over 9% being singletons. The sequencing here drew on PBMCs, taken at follow-up. These receptors originate from a male donor with early-stage non-small cell lung cancer.

With respect to this clonotype: At one end, the junction sequence differs from germline, possibly due to a read error. The chain joins TRBV10-2 to TRBJ1-1; no reliable D call. Germline CDR1 is WSHSY and CDR2 is SAAADI. This CDR3 comprises 11 residues. Here the CDR3 DNA reads TGCGCCAGCAGGCACAACACTGATGCTTTCTTT. Encoded protein: CASRHNTDAFF.

The J gene is TRBJ1-5, the V gene TRBV5-5; TRBD1 might be the D (6 bases). CDR3 length: 14 residues. Trimming took 3 bases from V and 1 from J, leaving 8 bases between them. The germline CDR1 and CDR2 sequences are SGHKS and YYEKEE (reference sequence). The CDR3 bases are TGTGCCAGCAGCTGGACAGAGAGCAATCAGCCCCAGCATTTT. Translating gives CASSWTESNQPQHF.

The table lists this clonotype with a few counts. The chain recombines TRBV9 with TRBJ2-3; 7 bases align to TRBD2. V shed 2 bases and J 2 bases; nucleotides not matched to a gene: 2. Germline CDR1 SGDLS, CDR2 YYNGEE. There are 14 residues in the CDR3. The CDR3 nucleotides read TGTGCCAGCAGCGTGGGGACTATCACAGATACGCAGTATTTT. Translation: CASSVGTITDTQYF. Variable domain in full (rest from reference TRBV9 and TRBJ2-3): DSGVTQTPKHLITATGQRVTLRCSPRSGDLSVYWYQQSLDQGLQFLIQYYNGEERAKGNILERFSAQQFPDLHSELNLSSLELGDSALYFCASSVGTITDTQYFGPGTRLTVL.

The chain has TRBV10-1 and TRBJ2-3; 8 positions agree with TRBD2. The V and J ends lost 6 bases and 0 bases, in that order; junction bases with no gene match: 2. The CDR3 has 14 amino acids. Germline-derived CDR1 and CDR2 are WNHNN and SYGVQD (reference sequence). This chain's CDR3 is CASSAGGSTDTQYF. The CDR3 DNA reads as TGCGCCAGCAGCGCGGGGGGAAGCACAGATACGCAGTATTTT.

The sample holds a few counts of this clonotype. This chain connects TRBV4-1 to TRBJ2-7; D is uncertain. This CDR3 spans 16 amino acids. The germline V gene encodes CDR1 MGHRA and CDR2 YSYEKL. Trimming pared 3 bases from V and 0 bases from J, leaving 15 bases between. The CDR3 reads CASSHFHPGSSYEQYF. The CDR3 nucleotides read TGCGCCAGCAGCCACTTCCACCCCGGCTCCTCCTACGAGCAGTACTTC.

The rearrangement links TRBV19 to TRBJ1-4, with D possibly being TRBD1 (5 bases). The germline V and J ends were trimmed by 5 bases and 0 bases, with 10 bases remaining between them. This CDR3 is built from 15 residues. Germline-derived CDR1 and CDR2 are LNHDA and SQIVND (reference sequence). The CDR3 is CASSSQDATNEKLFF. For the CDR3, the DNA is TGTGCCAGTAGTTCACAGGACGCAACTAATGAAAAACTGTTTTTT.

Only a few counts were recorded for this clonotype. The chain is built from TRBV7-2 and TRBJ1-1; tentatively, D is TRBD1 (6 bases). The germline V gene encodes CDR1 SGHTA and CDR2 FQGNSA. The CDR3 loop spans 15 amino acids. Trimming removed 5 bases at V and 0 bases at J, with 13 bases between. The DNA for the CDR3 is TGTGCCAGCAGCCGGCGGACAGAGATGAACACTGAAGCTTTCTTT. Its protein is CASSRRTEMNTEAFF.

A few counts support this clonotype. The chain is built from TRBV7-2 and TRBJ2-2, with 7 bases fitting TRBD1. The CDR3 has 16 amino acids. Germline CDR1 reads SGHTA; CDR2 reads FQGNSA. V lost 3 bases to trimming and J lost 6 bases; unmatched junction nucleotides: 10. The CDR3 DNA reads TGTGCCAGCAGCTTCACGAGGGGGCGGGCGGCCGGGGAGCTGTTTTTT. As protein: CASSFTRGRAAGELFF.

This chain uses TRBV4-1 with TRBJ2-1; 9 bases match TRBD2. Germline lookup yields CDR1 MGHRA and CDR2 YSYEKL. This CDR3 is built from 15 residues. V shed 0 bases, J shed 9 bases, and the junction held 6 bases outside the gene matches. CDR3 nucleotides: TGCGCCAGCAGCCAAGACGCGGGGGGGCCCGGTGAGCAGTTCTTC. Translation gives CASSQDAGGPGEQFF.

This clonotype was recorded a few times. The chain uses TRBV6-1 and TRBJ2-5; 9 bases fit TRBD2. V was clipped by 3 bases and J by 1 base; unmatched bases: 3. The CDR3 has 15 residues. The germline CDR1 and CDR2 sequences are MNHNS and SASEGT. CDR3 sequence: CASSEQRGVQETQYF. The CDR3 DNA sequence: TGTGCCAGCAGTGAGCAGCGGGGGGTCCAAGAGACCCAGTACTTC.

The table lists this clonotype with many counts. This sequence joins TRBV6-6 and TRBJ1-2; D perhaps matches TRBD1 (6 bases). The CDR3 length is 13 residues. Germline V gives CDR1 MNHNY, CDR2 SVGAGI (reference sequence). Trimming left V 6 bases short and J 7 bases short, with 15 bases between. The CDR3 DNA is TGTGCCAGCAGGACGGACAGCCGGAGTGGCTACACCTTC. Translation gives CASRTDSRSGYTF.

This clonotype has at least ten counts. V gene TRBV12-3 or TRBV12-4 combines with J gene TRBJ2-7, with TRBD2 matching over 7 bases. With 2 bases clipped from V and 3 bases from J, the junction kept 13 bases outside the gene matches. The CDR3 is made up of 17 amino acids. CDR3 protein: CASSLSSGASGVYEQYF. CDR3 nucleotide sequence: TGTGCCAGCAGTTTATCGAGCGGGGCTAGCGGTGTCTACGAGCAGTACTTC.

This clonotype was detected ten times or more. CDR3 DNA: TGCAGCGTTGAAGATCAGTTGGGCAGCGAGCAGTACTTC. Its translation: CSVEDQLGSEQYF. The rearrangement uses TRBV29-1 and TRBJ2-7; no clear D gene. This CDR3 has 13 amino acids. The germline V and J ends were trimmed by 0 bases and 6 bases, with 12 bases remaining between them. Germline V gene sequence: CDR1 SQVTM, CDR2 ANQGSEA.

J is TRBJ1-5 and V is TRBV6-2 or TRBV6-3; 7 nucleotides align to TRBD1. The CDR3 extends over 13 amino acids. The trim removed 8 bases at V and 7 bases at J, leaving 8 bases unmatched. Germline lookup yields CDR1 MNHEY and CDR2 SVGEGT. The CDR3 protein is CASDDRANQPQHF. The DNA of the CDR3 is TGTGCCAGCGATGACAGGGCTAACCAGCCCCAGCATTTT.

The sample holds many counts of this clonotype. V gene TRBV10-2 combines with J gene TRBJ2-5; D is undetermined. The V gene lost 6 bases and the J gene lost 7 bases, with 21 bases spanning the gap. The CDR3 has 15 amino acids. The V gene's germline CDR1 is WSHSY and CDR2 SAAADI. The CDR3 bases are TGCGCCAGCAGCCCATCCCCGGCGCCAGCCCTGACCCAGTACTTC. Encoded protein: CASSPSPAPALTQYF.

The J gene is TRBJ1-6, the V gene TRBV18; 7 nucleotides align to TRBD1. Trimming removed 3 bases from V and 4 bases from J; junction bases left unmatched: 6. CDR1 KGHSH and CDR2 LQKENI come from the germline V gene. CDR3 length: 16 residues. The CDR3 nucleotides are TGTGCCAGCTCACCCGACCGGGACAGATATAATTCACCCCTCCACTTT. It yields the protein CASSPDRDRYNSPLHF.

J is TRBJ2-5 and V is TRBV5-1; a weak D match, TRBD1 (6 bases). The V and J ends lost 1 base and 1 base respectively, with 17 bases between them. From germline, CDR1 is SGHRS and CDR2 YFSETQ. This CDR3 has 17 residues. In DNA form, the CDR3 reads TGCGCCAGCAGCTTGCAACCTCCGGGACATTCCCAAGAGACCCAGTACTTC. Its protein is CASSLQPPGHSQETQYF.

This clonotype was counted only a few times. The chain recombines TRBV7-2 with TRBJ2-3; 12 nucleotides line up with TRBD2. CDR1 and CDR2 (germline): SGHTA, FQGNSA. The CDR3 is 16 amino acids. V trimming: 3 bases; J trimming: 2 bases; junction bases outside the gene matches: 3. The CDR3 DNA sequence: TGTGCCAGCAGCTTGGGACTAGCGGGCTTCACAGATACGCAGTATTTT. This codes for CASSLGLAGFTDTQYF.

This clonotype appeared a few times. V usage is TRBV3-1 and J usage is TRBJ1-1; TRBD1 might be the D (5 bases). CDR1 and CDR2 from the germline V gene are LGHDT and YNNKEL (reference sequence). Trimming removed 3 bases at V and 0 bases at J, with 11 bases between. There are 15 residues in the CDR3. The CDR3 loop reads CASSHRAILNTEAFF. The CDR3 coding sequence is TGTGCCAGCAGCCACAGGGCCATCTTGAACACTGAAGCTTTCTTT. Full variable domain (rest looked up from reference TRBV3-1 and TRBJ1-1): DTAVSQTPKYLVTQMGNDKSIKCEQNLGHDTMYWYKQDSKKFLKIMFSYNNKELIINETVPNRFSPKSPDKAHLNLHINSLELGDSAVYFCASSHRAILNTEAFFGQGTRLTVV.

This clonotype was counted a few times. The gene calls are TRBV24-1 and TRBJ2-7; 10 positions match TRBD1. The CDR3 runs 15 residues. CDR1 KGHDR and CDR2 SFDVKD come from the germline V gene. The ends lost 4 bases at V and 2 bases at J; junction bases unmatched: 4. This CDR3 reads CATSDTGTGAYEQYF. As DNA, the CDR3 is TGTGCCACCAGTGACACCGGGACAGGGGCCTACGAGCAGTACTTC.

This clonotype showed up many times. The rearrangement uses TRBV20-1 and TRBJ2-7; 7 nucleotides agree with TRBD1. This CDR3 is built from 11 residues. CDR1 DFQATT and CDR2 SNEGSKA come from the germline V gene (reference sequence). With 7 bases clipped from V and 6 bases from J, the junction kept 6 bases outside the gene matches. The CDR3 loop reads CSGRQGFEQYF. The CDR3 nucleotides are TGCAGTGGACGACAGGGTTTCGAGCAGTACTTC.

The chain couples TRBV6-1 to TRBJ1-1; TRBD1 matches 10 bases. The germline V gene encodes CDR1 MNHNS and CDR2 SASEGT. There are 16 residues in the CDR3. J lost 4 bases, V lost 4 bases, and 9 bases had no gene match. In nucleotides, the CDR3 is TGTGCCAGCAGTGCAGGGACAGGGGAGCTTGGCACTGAAGCTTTCTTT. It translates to CASSAGTGELGTEAFF.

This clonotype showed up many times. The chain combines TRBV7-9 with TRBJ1-5; 9 nucleotides line up with TRBD1. Germline values: CDR1 SEHNR, CDR2 FQNEAQ (reference sequence). This CDR3 has 15 residues. The V gene end was trimmed by 1 base and the J gene end by 6 bases; junction bases not matched to a gene: 4. Here the CDR3 DNA reads TGTGCCAGCAGCTTAGAAGGGACAGGGCTTCAGCCCCAGCATTTT. It is translated as CASSLEGTGLQPQHF.

This clonotype was detected only a few times. The V call is TRBV28, the J call TRBJ1-3, with D perhaps matching TRBD1 (6 bases). CDR1 is MDHEN and CDR2 is SYDVKM in the germline V gene. This CDR3 region has 17 residues. Trimming pared 6 bases from V and 0 bases from J, leaving 18 bases between. CDR3 sequence (DNA): TGTGCCAGCAGCAACCAACCGGGACATTTCTCTGGAAACACCATATATTTT. This encodes CASSNQPGHFSGNTIYF.

On this clonotype itself: A junction end diverges from the germline sequence, so it may reflect a read error. The chain links TRBV28 to TRBJ2-7, with TRBD1 matching over 7 bases. This CDR3 has 11 residues. Germline V CDR1 and CDR2: MDHEN, SYDVKM. This CDR3 reads CASSSIGQDHF. The CDR3 DNA sequence: TGTGCCAGCAGTTCTATCGGACAGGACCACTTC.

A few counts support this clonotype. The V gene is TRBV18, the J gene TRBJ2-3, with TRBD1 matching over 7 bases. The CDR3 extends over 17 amino acids. Germline assignment: CDR1 KGHSH and CDR2 LQKENI. Unmatched junction bases numbered 9, after V lost 1 base and J lost 2 bases. The CDR3 reads CASSPLTSGGVTDTQYF. CDR3 DNA sequence: TGTGCCAGCTCACCACTTACCTCAGGGGGAGTCACAGATACGCAGTATTTT.

This clonotype was observed a handful of times. The gene calls are TRBV12-3 or TRBV12-4 and TRBJ1-5; a weak D match, TRBD1 (5 bases). Trimming pared 2 bases from V and 7 bases from J, leaving 9 bases between. The length of the CDR3 is 13 residues. The CDR3 loop reads CASSLSGGQPQHF. The CDR3 DNA reads as TGTGCCAGCAGTTTATCCGGGGGACAGCCCCAGCATTTT.

The table lists this clonotype with a few counts. The chain links TRBV20-1 to TRBJ2-3; D is perhaps TRBD2 (6 bases). V lost 5 bases, J lost 5 bases, and 20 bases lay in between. This CDR3 is 15 amino acids long. The germline gives CDR1 DFQATT, CDR2 SNEGSKA (reference sequence). CDR3 sequence: CSALPVGGWVDTQYF. The CDR3 DNA is TGCAGTGCTCTCCCGGTGGGGGGTTGGGTAGATACGCAGTATTTT.

This chain connects TRBV20-1 to TRBJ1-4; a weak D match, TRBD1 (5 bases). CDR3 size: 15 residues. V shed 2 bases and J shed 7 bases, with 17 bases lying between them. CDR1 is DFQATT and CDR2 is SNEGSKA in the germline V gene (reference sequence). CDR3 DNA sequence: TGCAGTGCTAGACCCACGGGGGGGTCAGGTGAAAAACTGTTTTTT. Translated: CSARPTGGSGEKLFF.

The chain is built from TRBV5-6 and TRBJ2-2; D unresolved. The ends were cut back, 5 bases at V and 6 bases at J, with 5 bases in the middle. This CDR3 contains 11 residues. Germline V gene lookup returns CDR1 SGHDT and CDR2 YYEEEE. This chain's CDR3 is CASSMAGELFF. CDR3 DNA: TGTGCCAGCAGTATGGCCGGGGAGCTGTTTTTT.